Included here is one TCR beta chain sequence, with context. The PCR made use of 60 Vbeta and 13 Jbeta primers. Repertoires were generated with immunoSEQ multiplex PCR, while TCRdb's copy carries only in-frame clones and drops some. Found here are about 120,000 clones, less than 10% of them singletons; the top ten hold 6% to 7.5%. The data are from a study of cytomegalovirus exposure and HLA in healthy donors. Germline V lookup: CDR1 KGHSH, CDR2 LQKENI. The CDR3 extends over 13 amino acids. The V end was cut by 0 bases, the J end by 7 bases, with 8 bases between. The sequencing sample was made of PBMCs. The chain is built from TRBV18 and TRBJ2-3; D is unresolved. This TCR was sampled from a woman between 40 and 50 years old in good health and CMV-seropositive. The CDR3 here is CASSPPGSHTQYF. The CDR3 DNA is TGTGCCAGCTCACCACCGGGCAGTCATACGCAGTATTTT.